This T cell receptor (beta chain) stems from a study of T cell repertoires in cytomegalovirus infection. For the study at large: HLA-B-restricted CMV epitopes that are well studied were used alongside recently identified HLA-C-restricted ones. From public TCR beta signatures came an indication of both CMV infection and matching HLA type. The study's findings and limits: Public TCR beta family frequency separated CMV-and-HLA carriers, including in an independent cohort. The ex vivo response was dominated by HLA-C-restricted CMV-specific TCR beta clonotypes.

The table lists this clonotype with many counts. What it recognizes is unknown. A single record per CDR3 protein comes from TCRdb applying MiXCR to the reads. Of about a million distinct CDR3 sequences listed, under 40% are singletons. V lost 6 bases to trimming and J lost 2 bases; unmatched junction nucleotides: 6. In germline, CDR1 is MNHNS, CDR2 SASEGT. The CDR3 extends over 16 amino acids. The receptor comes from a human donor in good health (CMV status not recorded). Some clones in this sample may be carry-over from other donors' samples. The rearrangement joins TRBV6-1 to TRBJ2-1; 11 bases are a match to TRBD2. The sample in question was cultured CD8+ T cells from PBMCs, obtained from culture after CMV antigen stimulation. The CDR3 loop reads CASRPKGLAAYNEQFF. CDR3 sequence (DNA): TGTGCCAGCAGGCCTAAGGGACTAGCGGCCTACAATGAGCAGTTCTTC.